This TCR beta chain was recorded in a study of OX40 agonist ivuxolimab in advanced cancers. Only a few counts were recorded for this clone. Sequencing was performed with immunoSEQ multiplex PCR; in TCRdb, only in-frame clones are kept and a portion is missing. The sample contains about 83,000 clones, approximately 83% of which appear only once. The origin of this receptor is an adult with an advanced solid tumor such as melanoma, head and neck, liver or kidney cancer. Sequencing used CD4+ or CD8+ T cells sorted from blood, obtained in a trial of the OX40 agonist ivuxolimab.

CDR3 in DNA: TGTGCCAGCAGTCACTACTACGAGCAGTACTTC. It translates to CASSHYYEQYF. The chain has TRBV6-5 and TRBJ2-7, with no clear D. The CDR3 has 11 residues. Trimming removed 5 bases from V and 3 bases from J, with 5 bases in between. Germline CDR1 is MNHEY and CDR2 is SVGAGI.